This TCR beta chain was recorded in a study of CD8 T cells in ankylosing spondylitis. Broader study findings: Matched synovial fluid from ankylosing spondylitis patients was reported to be enriched for disease-linked clones. Disease-linked clones displayed a CD8+ phenotype and appeared relatively rarely in peripheral blood. It appeared that ankylosing spondylitis blood was characterized by a TCR beta motif of roughly 8 highly homologous variants.

Researchers built TCR beta libraries using quantitative 5'-RACE with molecular barcodes. TCRdb called the 5' RACE reads again in MiXCR, with one record for every CDR3 protein. The data show roughly 300,000 distinct CDR3 sequences, approximately 8.2% seen once. The CDR3 has 13 amino acids. The V end was cut by 7 bases, the J end by 2 bases, with 10 bases between. Per the germline V gene, CDR1 is MNHNS and CDR2 is SASEGT. The table lists this clonotype with a few counts. Antigen: not known. Sequenced: blood, either unsorted or a sorted T cell fraction (not recorded which). The sequence came from a male donor with ankylosing spondylitis. This rearrangement joins TRBV6-1 to TRBJ2-3, with D perhaps matching TRBD1 or TRBD2 (5 bases each). The CDR3 here is CASTRGLTDTQYF. The DNA of the CDR3 is TGTGCCAGCACCCGGGGCCTCACAGATACGCAGTATTTT.